One and the same sample provided the 15 T cell receptor beta chains below, sequenced in a study of T-cell memory formation after mild COVID-19 listed by TCRdb under 2021. Library preparation used 5' RACE. This sample was sequenced with an Illumina NovaSeq 6000. The raw public reads went through TCRdb reprocessing: fastp at Q25, MiXCR clone calling, in-frame beta chains kept. Rows with a matching CDR3 protein are joined into one entry that keeps the most common DNA and genes. The sample records 350,000 or so distinct CDR3 sequences, roughly 20% of which are singletons. The top ten clones comprise about an eighth of the sample. The specimen was PBMCs or a T cell subset sorted from them (not recorded which). These receptors were obtained from an adult woman who had mild COVID-19 (a few samples of this study predate the infection). The sample titles of this study are shuffled in the database, so cell type and time point are left out; the donor was told from shared clones.

The rearrangement links TRBV7-9 to TRBJ1-1; D remains ambiguous. Germline V gives CDR1 SEHNR, CDR2 FQNEAQ (reference sequence). The CDR3 runs to 15 residues. Trimming left V 5 bases short and J 3 bases short, with 16 bases between. CDR3 nucleotide sequence: TGTGCCAGCAGCGCCCTCGGGTGGAGGGACACTGAAGCTTTCTTT. Protein sequence: CASSALGWRDTEAFF.

The table lists this clonotype with a few counts. This chain links TRBV27 with TRBJ2-7, with D perhaps TRBD2 (6 bases). The germline V and J ends were trimmed by 7 bases and 2 bases, with 9 bases remaining between them. The CDR3 is made up of 12 amino acids. Germline CDR1 is MNHEY and CDR2 is SMNVEV (reference sequence). CDR3 in amino acids: CASIGGTYEQYF. The DNA of the CDR3 is TGTGCCAGCATCGGGGGAACCTACGAGCAGTACTTC.

This rearrangement joins TRBV7-2 to TRBJ2-2; 8 nucleotides agree with TRBD1. CDR3 length: 13 amino acids. The V segment lost 5 bases and the J segment 7 bases; nucleotides outside the gene matches: 3. Germline values: CDR1 SGHTA, CDR2 FQGNSA. The CDR3 DNA is TGTGCCAGCAGCAGACAGGGGTTCGGGGAGCTGTTTTTT. Its translation: CASSRQGFGELFF.

V and J are TRBV2 and TRBJ2-3, with TRBD2 as a possible D gene (6 bases). The CDR3 spans 14 residues. From germline, CDR1 is SNHLY and CDR2 FYNNEI. Trimming pared 7 bases from V and 5 bases from J, leaving 16 bases between. CDR3: CASMGGLSGDTQYF. CDR3 nucleotides: TGTGCCAGCATGGGTGGACTTAGCGGAGATACGCAGTATTTT.

The chain joins TRBV6-1 to TRBJ1-5, with 9 bases fitting TRBD1. Germline V gene sequence: CDR1 MNHNS, CDR2 SASEGT. The junction had 4 bases not matched to a gene; V was cut back by 4 bases and J by 12 bases. This CDR3 is built from 12 residues. DNA for the CDR3: TGTGCCAGCAGTGGTTACAGGGGGCTCCAGCATTTT. Protein sequence: CASSGYRGLQHF.

This clonotype has a handful of counts. The CDR3 DNA is TGTGCCAGCAGCTCAAGGACAGGGATGATATACGAGCAGTACTTC. It encodes CASSSRTGMIYEQYF. The V gene is TRBV7-9, the J gene TRBJ2-7, with TRBD1 matching 8 bases. After removal of 4 bases from V and 4 bases from J, the junction contained 9 bases not matched to a gene. The CDR3 totals 15 residues. Germline V gene lookup returns CDR1 SEHNR and CDR2 FQNEAQ (reference sequence).

This clonotype was seen repeatedly, ten times or more. V usage is TRBV5-1 and J usage is TRBJ2-1; 7 nucleotides line up with TRBD2. The trim removed 1 base at V and 3 bases at J, leaving 13 bases unmatched. The germline CDR1 and CDR2 sequences are SGHRS and YFSETQ. This CDR3 is built from 18 residues. CDR3 protein: CASSLSGRAVFGYNEQFF. CDR3 DNA sequence: TGCGCCAGCAGCTTGTCAGGGAGGGCCGTATTTGGCTACAATGAGCAGTTCTTC.

There are a few counts of this clonotype. The chain combines TRBV12-3 or TRBV12-4 with TRBJ1-1, with TRBD1 matching over 7 bases. J was trimmed by 11 bases and V by 5 bases; bases with no gene match: 14. The CDR3 has 14 residues. In nucleotides, the CDR3 is TGTGCCAGCAGTGAACAGGGGTCTCTCCGGAGGGCTTTCTTT. Amino acid sequence: CASSEQGSLRRAFF.

The V gene is TRBV7-2, the J gene TRBJ2-3, with 10 bases fitting TRBD2. Trimming removed 1 base from V and 6 bases from J; junction bases left unmatched: 13. The CDR3 contains 18 residues. Germline V gene lookup returns CDR1 SGHTA and CDR2 FQGNSA. Here the CDR3 reads CASSLVSEAGGPEDTQYF. CDR3 in DNA: TGTGCCAGCAGCTTAGTATCCGAAGCGGGAGGGCCGGAGGATACGCAGTATTTT.

The chain carries TRBV11-2 and TRBJ2-1; D unresolved. Between the trimmed V and J ends, which lost 7 bases and 5 bases, there was a span of 18 bases. The germline gives CDR1 SGHAT, CDR2 FQNNGV. CDR3 size: 15 residues. CDR3 in DNA: TGTGCCAGCACTATCCCAATTGGAAAGAACAATGAGCAGTTCTTC. Translation gives CASTIPIGKNNEQFF.

V gene TRBV5-5 combines with J gene TRBJ2-7, with a tentative D call TRBD1 (6 bases). CDR3 length equals 15 residues. V lost 3 bases to trimming and J lost 1 base, with 14 bases between them. The germline CDR1 and CDR2 sequences are SGHKS and YYEKEE (reference sequence). This CDR3 reads CASSSQGTLSYEQYF. The CDR3 bases are TGTGCCAGCAGCTCCCAAGGGACACTTTCCTACGAGCAGTACTTC.

The V and J genes are TRBV6-2 or TRBV6-3 and TRBJ2-1, with TRBD1 as a possible D gene (6 bases). V dropped 2 bases and J dropped 8 bases, with 16 bases sitting between them. CDR3 length: 15 residues. Germline assignment: CDR1 MNHEY and CDR2 SVGEGT. This CDR3 is CASSYPLGGQYEQFF. In nucleotides, the CDR3 is TGTGCCAGCAGTTACCCCCTCGGAGGACAGTATGAGCAGTTCTTC.

This chain uses TRBV29-1 with TRBJ2-2, with D unresolved. V shed 0 bases and J shed 7 bases, with 3 bases lying between them. Germline CDR1 is SQVTM and CDR2 is ANQGSEA. This CDR3 spans 11 amino acids. The CDR3 DNA sequence: TGCAGCGTTGAAGATCTCGGGGAGCTGTTTTTT. Translated, it gives CSVEDLGELFF.

The chain has TRBV25-1 and TRBJ1-4; TRBD1 matches at 7 bases. J lost 5 bases, V lost 7 bases, and 7 bases had no gene match. The CDR3 contains 14 residues. Germline V gene data show CDR1 as MGHDK and CDR2 as SYGVNS. The CDR3 DNA sequence: TGTGCCAGCACCGAGACAGGGAGGAATGAAAAACTGTTTTTT. Translating it yields CASTETGRNEKLFF.

The rearrangement uses TRBV6-1 and TRBJ2-1; D possibly corresponds to TRBD1 (7 bases). Germline V lookup: CDR1 MNHNS, CDR2 SASEGT. This CDR3 spans 15 amino acids. The V gene lost 5 bases and the J gene lost 5 bases, with 16 bases spanning the gap. The CDR3 DNA reads as TGTGCCAGCAGTAGACAGGGAGGAAGTAACAATGAGCAGTTCTTC. It translates to CASSRQGGSNNEQFF.